The 21 T cell receptor beta chains given below trace back to one sample, sequenced in a study of shared clonotypes between healthy human individuals. The data were produced by immunoSEQ multiplex PCR, yet TCRdb's version contains in-frame clones alone and is incomplete. The sample includes approximately 980,000 clones, approximately 80% of them seen just once. Sequencing was performed on memory CD4+ T cells sorted from blood. The subset denotes: CD45RA-negative fraction. Every receptor here comes from a man between 18 and 29 years old in good health.

There are a few counts of this clone. The J gene is TRBJ1-1, the V gene TRBV7-2; no definite D call. The CDR3 length is 14 residues. V dropped 2 bases and J dropped 0 bases, with 7 bases sitting between them. Looked up from germline, CDR1 is SGHTA and CDR2 is FQGNSA. The CDR3 here is CASSLQRMNTEAFF. The CDR3 DNA is TGTGCCAGCAGCTTACAGAGAATGAACACTGAAGCTTTCTTT.

The V call is TRBV5-6, the J call TRBJ2-3, with D perhaps matching TRBD2 (6 bases). Trimming removed 7 bases at V and 6 bases at J, with 18 bases between. CDR3 size: 14 residues. Germline V CDR1 and CDR2: SGHDT, YYEEEE. CDR3 nucleotide sequence: TGTGCCAGCGCCGCCGTGTACGGGAGTGATACGCAGTATTTT. Translation: CASAAVYGSDTQYF.

The chain employs TRBV7-9 and TRBJ2-3, with a weak D call TRBD1 (6 bases). Germline CDR1 is SEHNR and CDR2 is FQNEAQ (reference sequence). This CDR3 spans 16 amino acids. V lost 5 bases and J 4 bases, leaving 19 bases between the germline ends. CDR3 DNA sequence: TGTGCCAGCAGCCCCTCGGGTAGGACAGCGGCAGATACGCAGTATTTT. Its translation: CASSPSGRTAADTQYF. Together with reference TRBV7-9 and TRBJ2-3, the CDR3 gives the full variable domain: DTGVSQNPRHKITKRGQNVTFRCDPISEHNRLYWYRQTLGQGPEFLTYFQNEAQLEKSRLLSDRFSAERPKGSFSTLEIQRTEQGDSAMYLCASSPSGRTAADTQYFGPGTRLTVL.

CDR3 in DNA: TGTGCCAGCAGGGAAACAGGGGCGTATAATTCACCCCTCCACTTT. This codes for CASRETGAYNSPLHF. The V call is TRBV7-9, the J call TRBJ1-6; 7 bases map to TRBD1. The CDR3 runs to 15 residues. J gave up 4 bases and V 6 bases, and 6 bases lay outside the gene matches. CDR1 is SEHNR and CDR2 is FQNEAQ in the germline V gene (reference sequence). The whole variable domain, remainder taken from reference TRBV7-9 and TRBJ1-6, is DTGVSQNPRHKITKRGQNVTFRCDPISEHNRLYWYRQTLGQGPEFLTYFQNEAQLEKSRLLSDRFSAERPKGSFSTLEIQRTEQGDSAMYLCASRETGAYNSPLHFGNGTRLTVT.

The chain uses TRBV11-2 and TRBJ2-5, with unresolved D. Per germline, CDR1 SGHAT and CDR2 FQNNGV. The CDR3 is 15 amino acids. V lost 1 base and J lost 4, with 13 bases in between. CDR3 loop: CASSLVPGRGETQYF. Written as DNA, the CDR3 is TGTGCCAGCAGCTTAGTGCCGGGTCGCGGAGAGACCCAGTACTTC.

This chain connects TRBV6-1 to TRBJ1-1, with D unresolved. V lost 5 bases to trimming and J lost 0 bases, with 10 bases between them. The CDR3 runs 14 residues. CDR1 is MNHNS and CDR2 is SASEGT in the germline V gene. CDR3 protein: CASSNMDLNTEAFF. The DNA of the CDR3 is TGTGCCAGCAGTAACATGGACCTGAACACTGAAGCTTTCTTT.

In the case of this clone: The identical CDR3 is also encoded by other nucleotide sequences in the sample. The genes are TRBV15 and TRBJ2-5; 11 nucleotides match TRBD2. Germline trimming cut 1 base from V and 1 base from J; bases unmatched to any gene: 2. This CDR3 has 16 amino acids. Germline-derived CDR1 and CDR2 are LNHNV and YYDKDF (reference sequence). The CDR3 nucleotides are TGTGCCACCAGCAGAGCGCTAGCGGGGGGCCAAGAGACCCAGTACTTC. Translation gives CATSRALAGGQETQYF.

This sequence joins TRBV10-3 and TRBJ2-7; D is undetermined. This CDR3 has 11 amino acids. V was trimmed by 0 bases and J by 6 bases, leaving 3 bases between them. Germline CDR1 is ENHRY and CDR2 is SYGVKD. The CDR3 nucleotides read TGTGCCATCAGTGAGTCATTCGAGCAGTACTTC. Protein product: CAISESFEQYF.

The rearrangement links TRBV6-5 to TRBJ1-1; D is perhaps TRBD1 (6 bases). There are 14 residues in the CDR3. V was pared by 6 bases and J by 1 base, with 12 bases between. Germline CDR1 MNHEY, CDR2 SVGAGI. CDR3 coding DNA: TGTGCCAGCAGACTGGGGACATCGAACACTGAAGCTTTCTTT. Protein: CASRLGTSNTEAFF.

This rearrangement joins TRBV7-2 to TRBJ2-1, with D perhaps matching TRBD1 (5 bases). The CDR3 is made up of 15 amino acids. Germline V gene sequence: CDR1 SGHTA, CDR2 FQGNSA. V was trimmed by 1 base and J by 3 bases, leaving 10 bases between them. For the CDR3, the DNA is TGTGCCAGCAGCTTAGATGCAGGGTTCTACAATGAGCAGTTCTTC. It encodes CASSLDAGFYNEQFF.

V gene TRBV9 combines with J gene TRBJ2-7; D remains ambiguous. CDR1 is SGDLS, CDR2 YYNGEE, per germline. The CDR3 is 14 amino acids. V lost 0 bases and J lost 7, with 14 bases in between. In DNA form, the CDR3 reads TGTGCCAGCAGCGTAGGAGGAGCCGTGGGGGAGCAGTACTTC. Encoded protein: CASSVGGAVGEQYF.

With respect to this clone: At the DNA level, this CDR3 is encoded by other sequences in the same sample as well. This chain uses TRBV7-9 with TRBJ2-5; maybe TRBD2 (5 bases). CDR3 length equals 14 residues. CDR1 SEHNR and CDR2 FQNEAQ come from the germline V gene (reference sequence). V was trimmed by 1 base and J by 2 bases, leaving 8 bases between them. As DNA, the CDR3 is TGTGCCAGCAGCTTAGGCGGGTTGCAAGAGACCCAGTACTTC. Protein sequence: CASSLGGLQETQYF.

Only one count was recorded for this clone. It differs at one base from a far larger clone, so likely a read error. The sample carries other DNA sequences with the same CDR3. The rearrangement uses TRBV25-1 and TRBJ1-2, with D tentatively TRBD1 (5 bases). Per the germline V gene, CDR1 is MGHDK and CDR2 is SYGVNS. The CDR3 loop spans 13 amino acids. Deletions cut 2 bases from V and 3 bases from J, with 7 bases between. The CDR3 sequence is CASSEAGDYGYTF. For the CDR3, the DNA is TGTGCCAGCAGTGAAGCGGGGGACTATGGCTACACCTTC.

Regarding this clone: Other DNA sequences in this sample translate to the same CDR3. The rearrangement joins TRBV9 to TRBJ1-6; D is undetermined. Germline CDR1 and CDR2: SGDLS and YYNGEE. Trimming shortened V by 0 bases and J by 5 bases, and 9 bases separated the two germline ends. CDR3 length equals 15 residues. CDR3 nucleotide sequence: TGTGCCAGCAGCGTAGAAGGCCGAGATAATTCACCCCTCCACTTT. Its translation is CASSVEGRDNSPLHF.

This chain links TRBV14 with TRBJ1-2; D is unresolved. This CDR3 contains 14 residues. Trimming took 4 bases from V and 4 from J, leaving 13 bases between them. CDR1 is SGHDN, CDR2 FVKESK, per germline. The CDR3 sequence: CASSLALHGYGYTF. The CDR3 DNA reads TGTGCCAGCAGCCTGGCCCTGCACGGCTATGGCTACACCTTC.

This clone was picked up many times. The V and J genes are TRBV7-2 and TRBJ2-5, with D unclear. The germline V and J ends were trimmed by 7 bases and 5 bases, with 14 bases remaining between them. Germline CDR1 is SGHTA and CDR2 is FQGNSA. The CDR3 is 13 residues long. The CDR3 reads CASTRKPRETQYF. The CDR3 DNA reads TGTGCCAGCACAAGGAAGCCTCGGGAGACCCAGTACTTC. The whole variable domain, remainder taken from reference TRBV7-2 and TRBJ2-5, is GAGVSQSPSNKVTEKGKDVELRCDPISGHTALYWYRQSLGQGLEFLIYFQGNSAPDKSGLPSDRFSAERTGGSVSTLTIQRTQQEDSAVYLCASTRKPRETQYFGPGTRLLVL.

V is TRBV25-1 and J is TRBJ2-6; the D gene is possibly TRBD2 (5 bases). Trimming shortened V by 4 bases and J by 8 bases, and 12 bases separated the two germline ends. Germline V gene lookup returns CDR1 MGHDK and CDR2 SYGVNS. The CDR3 is 14 amino acids. CDR3 in DNA: TGTGCCAGCAGTGGGGAGAGCCAATCCAACGTCCTGACTTTC. Translated, it gives CASSGESQSNVLTF. Variable domain in full (rest from reference TRBV25-1 and TRBJ2-6): EADIYQTPRYLVIGTGKKITLECSQTMGHDKMYWYQQDPGMELHLIHYSYGVNSTEKGDLSSESTVSRIRTEHFPLTLESARPSHTSQYLCASSGESQSNVLTFGAGSRLTVL.

V and J are TRBV9 and TRBJ2-2; D is unclear. V lost 0 bases and J lost 7, with 7 bases in between. Germline V gene sequence: CDR1 SGDLS, CDR2 YYNGEE. CDR3 length: 13 residues. This CDR3 reads CASSVDLNGELFF. CDR3 nucleotides: TGTGCCAGCAGCGTAGATCTCAACGGGGAGCTGTTTTTT.

This chain uses TRBV28 with TRBJ2-5, with D uncertain. Germline V gives CDR1 MDHEN, CDR2 SYDVKM. The CDR3 totals 12 residues. V lost 3 bases to trimming and J lost 5 bases, with 7 bases between them. Written as DNA, the CDR3 is TGTGCCAGCAGTTTTATCCGTGAGACCCAGTACTTC. Protein: CASSFIRETQYF.

The V and J genes are TRBV2 and TRBJ2-5; TRBD2 matches at 12 bases. The germline V gene encodes CDR1 SNHLY and CDR2 FYNNEI. V shed 4 bases, J shed 0 bases, and the junction held 6 bases outside the gene matches. The CDR3 has 17 amino acids. In DNA, the CDR3 is TGTGCCAGCAGTGGGTCTAGCGGGGGGGCGTACCAAGAGACCCAGTACTTC. Protein product: CASSGSSGGAYQETQYF.

V is TRBV5-6 and J is TRBJ2-2, with D possibly matching TRBD1 (6 bases). Per germline, CDR1 SGHDT and CDR2 YYEEEE. V was trimmed by 4 bases and J by 4 bases, leaving 17 bases between them. The CDR3 sequence is 16 residues long. The CDR3 coding sequence is TGTGCCAGCAGCCCGGGCGGACAGCACGTCACCGGGGAGCTGTTTTTT. This sequence encodes CASSPGGQHVTGELFF.